The next 29 T cell receptor beta chains were all read from a single sample in a study of breast tumors, draining lymph nodes, adjacent tissues. Via MiXCR, TCRdb re-called the multiplex PCR reads, giving one row per CDR3 protein. The data contain 45,000 or so distinct CDR3 sequences, roughly 23% of them singletons. Sequencing was performed on breast tumor tissue. These receptors originate from a female donor with breast cancer. Some clones in this sample may be carry-over from other donors' samples.

This rearrangement joins TRBV3-1 to TRBJ2-1; weak D call: TRBD2 (5 bases). This CDR3 contains 14 residues. Germline V gene data show CDR1 as LGHDT and CDR2 as YNNKEL (reference sequence). Trimming left V 0 bases short and J 12 bases short, with 15 bases between. The CDR3 DNA follows: TGTGCCAGCAGCCAAGATTATCTGGGAGTGGGGCAGTTCTTC. Translated: CASSQDYLGVGQFF.

The rearrangement uses TRBV13 and TRBJ2-4; 8 nucleotides agree with TRBD2. The junction had 12 bases not matched to a gene; V was cut back by 5 bases and J by 0 bases. The V gene's germline CDR1 is PRHDT and CDR2 FYEKMQ (reference sequence). The CDR3 spans 18 residues. The CDR3 DNA follows: TGTGCCAGCAGCCCGGGCCGCGGGAGGTATAAAGCCAAAAACATTCAGTACTTC. It translates to CASSPGRGRYKAKNIQYF.

This clonotype was counted ten times or more. J is TRBJ2-1 and V is TRBV19; 9 bases match TRBD2. V shed 3 bases, J shed 7 bases, and the junction held 4 bases outside the gene matches. Germline values: CDR1 LNHDA, CDR2 SQIVND (reference sequence). The CDR3 has 14 amino acids. CDR3 loop: CASSIASGVNEQFF. The CDR3, as DNA: TGTGCCAGTAGTATCGCTAGCGGGGTTAATGAGCAGTTCTTC.

This clonotype has at least ten counts. J is TRBJ2-2 and V is TRBV6-1, with D possibly TRBD2 on 6 matching bases. In germline, CDR1 is MNHNS, CDR2 SASEGT. The CDR3 consists of 13 residues. V lost 4 bases to trimming and J lost 7 bases, with 10 bases between them. The CDR3, as DNA: TGTGCCAGCAGTGTAAAGGGAGGCGGGGAGCTGTTTTTT. The encoded protein is CASSVKGGGELFF.

The V gene is TRBV27, the J gene TRBJ2-2, with no clear D. The germline CDR1 and CDR2 sequences are MNHEY and SMNVEV (reference sequence). The CDR3 length is 15 residues. The V gene lost 3 bases and the J gene lost 3 bases, with 11 bases spanning the gap. In DNA, the CDR3 is TGTGCCAGCAGTTTGCTGGGTCCCTACACCGGGGAGCTGTTTTTT. Its protein is CASSLLGPYTGELFF.

At least ten counts were recorded for this clonotype. V is TRBV5-5 and J is TRBJ1-5; D call uncertain. Germline assignment: CDR1 SGHKS and CDR2 YYEKEE (reference sequence). CDR3 length equals 14 residues. Trimming took off 0 bases at V and 2 bases at J, with 6 bases between the two ends. CDR3 sequence reads: CASSLESGNQPQHF. CDR3 coding DNA: TGTGCCAGCAGCTTGGAAAGTGGCAATCAGCCCCAGCATTTT.

This clonotype has at least ten counts. J is TRBJ2-7 and V is TRBV5-6, with TRBD2 matching 9 bases. Germline V lookup: CDR1 SGHDT, CDR2 YYEEEE. The CDR3 sequence is 15 residues long. After removal of 0 bases from V and 7 bases from J, the junction contained 8 bases not matched to a gene. DNA for the CDR3: TGTGCCAGCAGCTTGGGGGGGGGACTAGCTTGGGAGCAGTACTTC. Its protein is CASSLGGGLAWEQYF.

This clonotype came up many times. V and J are TRBV6-1 and TRBJ1-5; D not certain. Germline V gene lookup returns CDR1 MNHNS and CDR2 SASEGT. The CDR3 has 13 amino acids. Trimming removed 6 bases at V and 3 bases at J, with 9 bases between. CDR3 sequence reads: CASRQVNNQPQHF. CDR3 nucleotides: TGTGCCAGCAGGCAGGTTAACAATCAGCCCCAGCATTTT.

The chain joins TRBV4-3 to TRBJ2-3; 7 positions match TRBD2. The CDR3 has 15 amino acids. The germline V gene has CDR1 LGHNA and CDR2 YSLEER. V lost 5 bases and J lost 3; bases outside the gene matches: 8. This CDR3 is CASSSGSGATDTQYF. CDR3 DNA: TGCGCCAGCAGCTCAGGGAGCGGGGCTACAGATACGCAGTATTTT.

This clonotype showed up many times. The DNA for the CDR3 is TGTGCCAGCAGCTTCCCTAGCGGGGACTCTGGGGCCAACGTCCTGACTTTC. As protein: CASSFPSGDSGANVLTF. This chain links TRBV5-4 with TRBJ2-6, with 9 bases that match TRBD2. Germline V CDR1 and CDR2: SGHNT, YYREEE (reference sequence). The CDR3 is made up of 17 amino acids. J lost 0 bases, V lost 2 bases, and 3 bases had no gene match.

V and J are TRBV11-3 and TRBJ2-1; D is ambiguous. The length of the CDR3 is 12 residues. CDR1 and CDR2 (germline): SGHNT, YENEEA. V lost 0 bases to trimming and J lost 9 bases, with 6 bases between them. The CDR3 region is CASSLDRVEQFF. In nucleotides, the CDR3 is TGTGCCAGCAGCTTAGATCGGGTTGAGCAGTTCTTC.

This clonotype was found many times. CDR3: CASSQDVWDRGSPLHF. For the CDR3, the DNA is TGTGCCAGCAGCCAAGATGTGTGGGACAGGGGCTCACCCCTCCACTTT. The chain uses TRBV4-2 and TRBJ1-6; 10 nucleotides line up with TRBD1. This CDR3 contains 16 residues. CDR1 and CDR2 (germline): LGHNA, YNFKEQ. Trimming removed 0 bases from V and 10 bases from J; junction bases left unmatched: 6.

The CDR3 sequence is CASSLLDARNTIYF. As DNA, the CDR3 is TGTGCCAGCAGCTTACTGGACGCTCGAAACACCATATATTTT. The chain links TRBV7-9 to TRBJ1-3; D is unclear. The length of the CDR3 is 14 residues. Germline CDR1 SEHNR, CDR2 FQNEAQ (reference sequence). V was shortened by 2 bases and J by 5 bases, with 10 bases between the two germline ends.

The CDR3 bases are TGTGCCAGCAGCTCTCTAGCGGACTACGAGCAGTACTTC. Protein product: CASSSLADYEQYF. The chain combines TRBV6-1 with TRBJ2-7; 7 bases are a match to TRBD2. V dropped 6 bases and J dropped 3; count of bases not matched to a gene: 5. Looked up from germline, CDR1 is MNHNS and CDR2 is SASEGT. The CDR3 covers 13 residues.

A remark on this clonotype: Since a much larger clone is just one base distant, this may be a read error. This chain joins TRBV27 and TRBJ1-2, with 12 positions matching TRBD1. There are 17 residues in the CDR3. In germline, CDR1 is MNHEY, CDR2 SMNVEV (reference sequence). CDR3 nucleotide sequence: TGTGCCAGCAGTTCATCACGCGGGACAGGGGGCTTCTATGGCTGCACCTTC. Translating gives CASSSSRGTGGFYGCTF.

The gene calls are TRBV2 and TRBJ2-1; a possible D gene is TRBD2 (6 bases). This CDR3 comprises 17 residues. Per germline, CDR1 SNHLY and CDR2 FYNNEI. Trimming shortened V by 5 bases and J by 0 bases, and 17 bases separated the two germline ends. The CDR3 loop reads CASSRTSGLSSYNEQFF. CDR3 bases: TGTGCCAGCAGTAGGACAAGCGGGCTAAGCTCCTACAATGAGCAGTTCTTC.

This clonotype was seen at least ten times. V and J are TRBV11-2 and TRBJ2-7, with TRBD2 identical over 14 bases. The V and J ends lost 6 bases and 3 bases, in that order; junction bases with no gene match: 7. The CDR3 has 16 residues. Germline loops: CDR1 SGHAT, CDR2 FQNNGV. CDR3 sequence (DNA): TGTGCCAGCAGAGCGGGACTAGCGGGAGACCGCTACGAGCAGTACTTC. It specifies CASRAGLAGDRYEQYF.

This clonotype was picked up a small number of times. The chain combines TRBV3-1 with TRBJ2-3; 11 nucleotides line up with TRBD2. Per germline, CDR1 LGHDT and CDR2 YNNKEL (reference sequence). CDR3 length: 19 amino acids. Losses at the gene ends were 1 base for V and 6 bases for J; bases not matched to a gene: 15. CDR3 bases: TGTGCCAGCAGCCAAGTTGTAGCGGGAGGGCCTTCTGAACAGGATACGCAGTATTTT. Encoded protein: CASSQVVAGGPSEQDTQYF.

This clonotype was picked up many times. A junction boundary mismatches the germline segment, possibly from a read error. The chain combines TRBV6-6 with TRBJ2-1, with 8 nucleotides matching TRBD1. The V gene's germline CDR1 is MNHNY and CDR2 SVGAGI (reference sequence). The CDR3 has 15 amino acids. CDR3 loop: CASSYTDRVYDEQFF. CDR3 coding DNA: TGTGCCAGCAGTTACACGGACAGGGTCTACGATGAGCAGTTCTTC.

This clonotype was counted at least ten times. The J gene is TRBJ2-6, the V gene TRBV18; D uncertain. V dropped 2 bases and J dropped 1 base, with 3 bases sitting between them. This CDR3 has 14 amino acids. The germline CDR1 and CDR2 sequences are KGHSH and LQKENI. This CDR3 is CASSPGSGANVLTF. The CDR3 DNA reads TGTGCCAGCTCACCAGGGTCTGGGGCCAACGTCCTGACTTTC.

This clonotype has ten or more counts. The rearrangement uses TRBV27 and TRBJ1-2; no reliable D call. Trimming took 3 bases from V and 8 from J, leaving 13 bases between them. The CDR3 totals 13 residues. Germline values: CDR1 MNHEY, CDR2 SMNVEV (reference sequence). The CDR3 is CASSFLTMRGYTF. CDR3 DNA sequence: TGTGCCAGCAGTTTCTTAACAATGCGGGGCTACACCTTC.

This clonotype was found many times. The V call is TRBV4-1, the J call TRBJ1-5; D is ambiguous. This CDR3 spans 15 amino acids. Germline CDR1 MGHRA, CDR2 YSYEKL. V shed 4 bases and J shed 0 bases, with 10 bases lying between them. The CDR3 bases are TGCGCCAGCAGCCCACAAATGAATAGCAATCAGCCCCAGCATTTT. This codes for CASSPQMNSNQPQHF.

This clonotype occurred a few times. The chain has TRBV5-1 and TRBJ1-1; possibly TRBD1 for D (6 bases). Trimming removed 5 bases at V and 1 base at J, with 15 bases between. This CDR3 contains 15 residues. The germline V gene encodes CDR1 SGHRS and CDR2 YFSETQ. CDR3 coding DNA: TGCGCCAGCAGGTTAAGACAGGCCTCGAACACTGAAGCTTTCTTT. Its protein is CASRLRQASNTEAFF. The full variable domain, in which reference TRBV5-1 and TRBJ1-1 provide the parts outside the CDR3, is KAGVTQTPRYLIKTRGQQVTLSCSPISGHRSVSWYQQTPGQGLQFLFEYFSETQRNKGNFPGRFSGRQFSNSRSEMNVSTLELGDSALYLCASRLRQASNTEAFFGQGTRLTVV.

With respect to this clonotype: A read error may explain this, as a much larger clone is one base away. V gene TRBV11-2 combines with J gene TRBJ1-2; D is perhaps TRBD1 (6 bases). The CDR3 has 12 amino acids. Germline loops: CDR1 SGHAT, CDR2 FQNNGV. The CDR3 DNA reads as TGTGCCGGCAGACAGGTTAACTATGGCTACACCTTC. Translated: CAGRQVNYGYTF.

This chain connects TRBV6-2 or TRBV6-3 to TRBJ1-1, with 7 bases that match TRBD1. In germline, CDR1 is MNHEY, CDR2 SVGEGT. CDR3 length: 14 residues. Trimming removed 2 bases from V and 3 bases from J; junction bases left unmatched: 3. The CDR3 DNA is TGTGCCAGCAGTTACAGGACAGGCTACACTGAAGCTTTCTTT. Protein: CASSYRTGYTEAFF.

This chain links TRBV7-9 with TRBJ2-5, with 7 nucleotides matching TRBD1. The ends lost 3 bases at V and 2 bases at J; junction bases unmatched: 9. This CDR3 has 16 residues. Germline V gene sequence: CDR1 SEHNR, CDR2 FQNEAQ (reference sequence). For the CDR3, the DNA is TGTGCCAGCAGCTTTCGACAGGGTCAGGGGCAAGAGACCCAGTACTTC. It is translated as CASSFRQGQGQETQYF.

V gene TRBV28 combines with J gene TRBJ2-5, with 9 bases fitting TRBD1. Germline trimming cut 4 bases from V and 3 bases from J; bases unmatched to any gene: 12. The CDR3 extends over 17 amino acids. In germline, CDR1 is MDHEN, CDR2 SYDVKM. The CDR3 nucleotides read TGTGCCAGCAGTTCGGACAGGGGAAGACCTGTTGAAGAGACCCAGTACTTC. Translating gives CASSSDRGRPVEETQYF.

The table lists this clonotype with many counts. In DNA form, the CDR3 reads TGTGCCAGCAGTGCTGGGAATAGCAATCAGCCCCAGCATTTT. It codes for CASSAGNSNQPQHF. This sequence joins TRBV2 and TRBJ1-5; D remains unclear. This CDR3 has 14 residues. Germline CDR1 is SNHLY and CDR2 is FYNNEI. The V and J ends lost 4 bases and 0 bases respectively, with 7 bases between them.

This clonotype was seen many times. For the CDR3, the DNA is TGTGCCTCTACGGGGACTAGGGGAGAGACCCAGTACTTC. Translation gives CASTGTRGETQYF. The gene calls are TRBV19 and TRBJ2-5, with TRBD2 identical over 8 bases. Germline CDR1 reads LNHDA; CDR2 reads SQIVND (reference sequence). V trimming: 11 bases; J trimming: 4 bases; junction bases outside the gene matches: 9. This CDR3 has 13 amino acids. Combining the CDR3 with reference TRBV19 and TRBJ2-5 gives the whole variable domain DGGITQSPKYLFRKEGQNVTLSCEQNLNHDAMYWYRQDPGQGLRLIYYSQIVNDFQKGDIAEGYSVSREKKESFPLTVTSAQKNPTAFYLCASTGTRGETQYFGPGTRLLVL.